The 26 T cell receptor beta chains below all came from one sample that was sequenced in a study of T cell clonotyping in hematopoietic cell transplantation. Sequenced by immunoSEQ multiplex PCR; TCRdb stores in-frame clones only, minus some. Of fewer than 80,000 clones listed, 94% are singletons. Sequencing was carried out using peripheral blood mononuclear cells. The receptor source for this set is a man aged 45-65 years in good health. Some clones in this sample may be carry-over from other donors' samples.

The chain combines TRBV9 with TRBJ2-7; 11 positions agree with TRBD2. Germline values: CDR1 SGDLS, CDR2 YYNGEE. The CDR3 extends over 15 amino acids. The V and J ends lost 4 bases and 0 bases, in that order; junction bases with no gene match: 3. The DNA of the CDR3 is TGTGCCAGCAGCAAGGGACTAGCGGACTCCTACGAGCAGTACTTC. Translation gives CASSKGLADSYEQYF.

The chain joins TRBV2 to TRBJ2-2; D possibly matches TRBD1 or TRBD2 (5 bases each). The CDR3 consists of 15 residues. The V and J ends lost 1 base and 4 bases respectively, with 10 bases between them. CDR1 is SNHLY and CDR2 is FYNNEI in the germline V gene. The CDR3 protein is CASSEVGTGTGELFF. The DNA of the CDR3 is TGTGCCAGCAGTGAAGTTGGGACGGGCACCGGGGAGCTGTTTTTT.

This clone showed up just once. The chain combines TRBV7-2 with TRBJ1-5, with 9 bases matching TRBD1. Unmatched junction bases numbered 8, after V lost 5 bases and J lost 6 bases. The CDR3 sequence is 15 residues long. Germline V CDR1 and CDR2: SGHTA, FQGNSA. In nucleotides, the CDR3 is TGTGCCAGCAGCCTAGACAGGGGGGCAGGTCAGCCCCAGCATTTT. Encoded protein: CASSLDRGAGQPQHF.

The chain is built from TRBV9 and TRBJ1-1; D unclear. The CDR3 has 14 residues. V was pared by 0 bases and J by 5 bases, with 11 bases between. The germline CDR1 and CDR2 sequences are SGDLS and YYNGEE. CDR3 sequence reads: CASSVAGVMTEAFF. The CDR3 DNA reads TGTGCCAGCAGCGTAGCTGGGGTTATGACTGAAGCTTTCTTT.

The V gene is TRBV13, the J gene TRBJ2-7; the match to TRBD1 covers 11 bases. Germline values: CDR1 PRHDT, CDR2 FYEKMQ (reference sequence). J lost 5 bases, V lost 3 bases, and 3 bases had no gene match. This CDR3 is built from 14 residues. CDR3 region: CASSFGQGAHEQYF. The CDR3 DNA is TGTGCCAGCAGCTTTGGACAGGGGGCACACGAGCAGTACTTC.

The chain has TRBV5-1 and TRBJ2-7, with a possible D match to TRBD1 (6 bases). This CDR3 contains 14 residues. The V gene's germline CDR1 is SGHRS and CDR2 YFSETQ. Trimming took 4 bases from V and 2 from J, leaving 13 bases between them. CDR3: CASSPPTGTYEQYF. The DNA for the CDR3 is TGCGCCAGCAGCCCTCCGACAGGTACCTACGAGCAGTACTTC.

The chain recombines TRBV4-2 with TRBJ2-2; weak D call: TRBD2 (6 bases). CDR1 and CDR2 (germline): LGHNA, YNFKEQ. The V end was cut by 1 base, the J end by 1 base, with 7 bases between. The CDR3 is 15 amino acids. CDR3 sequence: CASSQVGGNTGELFF. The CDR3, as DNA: TGTGCCAGCAGCCAAGTCGGGGGGAACACCGGGGAGCTGTTTTTT.

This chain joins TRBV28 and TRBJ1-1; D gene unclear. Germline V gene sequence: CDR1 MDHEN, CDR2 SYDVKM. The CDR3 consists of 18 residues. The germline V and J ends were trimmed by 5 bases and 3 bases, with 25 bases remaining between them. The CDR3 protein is CASSARRGFFSEDTEAFF. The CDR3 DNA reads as TGTGCCAGCAGTGCCCGCCGGGGTTTCTTTTCTGAGGACACTGAAGCTTTCTTT.

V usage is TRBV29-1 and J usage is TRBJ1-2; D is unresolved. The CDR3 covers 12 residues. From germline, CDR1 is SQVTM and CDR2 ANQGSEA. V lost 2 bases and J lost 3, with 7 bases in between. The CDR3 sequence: CSVEREDYGYTF. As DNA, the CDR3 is TGCAGCGTTGAAAGGGAGGACTATGGCTACACCTTC. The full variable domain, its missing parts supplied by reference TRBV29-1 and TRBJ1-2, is SAVISQKPSRDICQRGTSLTIQCQVDSQVTMMFWYRQQPGQSLTLIATANQGSEATYESGFVIDKFPISRPNLTFSTLTVSNMSPEDSSIYLCSVEREDYGYTFGSGTRLTVV.

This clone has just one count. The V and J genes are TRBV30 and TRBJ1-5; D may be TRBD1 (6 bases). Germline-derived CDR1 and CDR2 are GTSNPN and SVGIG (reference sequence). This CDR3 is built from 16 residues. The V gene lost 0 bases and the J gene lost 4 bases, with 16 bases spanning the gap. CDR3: CAWSVYATGMNQPQHF. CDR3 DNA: TGTGCCTGGAGTGTATACGCGACAGGCATGAATCAGCCCCAGCATTTT.

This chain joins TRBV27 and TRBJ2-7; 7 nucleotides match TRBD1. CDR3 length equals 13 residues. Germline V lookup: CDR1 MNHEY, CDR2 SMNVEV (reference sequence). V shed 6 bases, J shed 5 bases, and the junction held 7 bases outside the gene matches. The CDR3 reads CASRLTGENEQYF. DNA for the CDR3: TGTGCCAGCAGGTTAACAGGGGAAAACGAGCAGTACTTC.

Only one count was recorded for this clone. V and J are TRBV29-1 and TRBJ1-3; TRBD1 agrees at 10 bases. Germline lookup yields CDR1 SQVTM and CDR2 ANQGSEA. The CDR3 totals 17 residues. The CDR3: CRGLGQGQKTSGNTIYF. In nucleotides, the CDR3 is TGCAGGGGGCTGGGACAGGGGCAAAAAACTTCTGGAAACACCATATATTTT. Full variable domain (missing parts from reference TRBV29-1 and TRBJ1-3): SAVISQKPSRDICQRGTSLTIQCQVDSQVTMMFWYRQQPGQSLTLIATANQGSEATYESGFVIDKFPISRPNLTFSTLTVSNMSPEDSSIYLCRGLGQGQKTSGNTIYFGEGSWLTVV.

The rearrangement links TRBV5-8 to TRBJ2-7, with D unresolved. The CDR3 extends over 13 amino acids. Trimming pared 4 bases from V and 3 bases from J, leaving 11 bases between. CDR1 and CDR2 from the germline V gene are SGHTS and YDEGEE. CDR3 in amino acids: CASSPARNYEQYF. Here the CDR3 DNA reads TGTGCCAGCAGCCCAGCACGCAACTACGAGCAGTACTTC.

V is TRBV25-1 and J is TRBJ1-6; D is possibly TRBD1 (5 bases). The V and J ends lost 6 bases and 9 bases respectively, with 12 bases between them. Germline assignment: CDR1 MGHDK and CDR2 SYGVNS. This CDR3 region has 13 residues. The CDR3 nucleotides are TGTGCCAGCAGAAGAATGGGGGGTTCACCCCTCCACTTT. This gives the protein CASRRMGGSPLHF. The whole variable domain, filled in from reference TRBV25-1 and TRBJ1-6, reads EADIYQTPRYLVIGTGKKITLECSQTMGHDKMYWYQQDPGMELHLIHYSYGVNSTEKGDLSSESTVSRIRTEHFPLTLESARPSHTSQYLCASRRMGGSPLHFGNGTRLTVT.

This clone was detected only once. The CDR3 here is CASSLTTYEQYF. The CDR3 nucleotides are TGCGCCAGCAGCTTGACTACCTACGAGCAGTACTTC. This rearrangement joins TRBV5-1 to TRBJ2-7; D gene unclear. The CDR3 covers 12 residues. V was pared by 1 base and J by 2 bases, with 4 bases between. CDR1 SGHRS and CDR2 YFSETQ come from the germline V gene.

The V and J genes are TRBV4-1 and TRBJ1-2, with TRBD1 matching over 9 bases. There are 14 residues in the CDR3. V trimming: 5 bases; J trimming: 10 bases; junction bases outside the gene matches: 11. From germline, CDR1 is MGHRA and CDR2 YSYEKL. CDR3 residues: CASSAKGTGQVYTF. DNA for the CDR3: TGCGCCAGCAGCGCAAAAGGGACAGGGCAAGTCTACACCTTC.

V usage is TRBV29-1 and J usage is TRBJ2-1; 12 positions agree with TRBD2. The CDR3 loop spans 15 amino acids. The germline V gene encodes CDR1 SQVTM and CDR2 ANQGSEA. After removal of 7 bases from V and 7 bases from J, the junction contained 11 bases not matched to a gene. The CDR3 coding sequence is TGCAGCGCTATAAAACTAGCGGGGGGCATGAATGAGCAGTTCTTC. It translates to CSAIKLAGGMNEQFF.

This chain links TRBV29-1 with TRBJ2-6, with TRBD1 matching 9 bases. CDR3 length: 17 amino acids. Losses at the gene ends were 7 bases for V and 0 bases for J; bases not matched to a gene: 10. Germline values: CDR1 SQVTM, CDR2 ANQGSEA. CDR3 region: CSAITGTGSSGANVLTF. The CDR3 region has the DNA TGCAGCGCTATTACCGGGACAGGGAGCTCTGGGGCCAACGTCCTGACTTTC.

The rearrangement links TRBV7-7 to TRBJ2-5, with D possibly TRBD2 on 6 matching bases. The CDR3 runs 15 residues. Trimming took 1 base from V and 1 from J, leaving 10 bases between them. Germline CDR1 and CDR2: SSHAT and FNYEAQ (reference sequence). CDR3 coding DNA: TGTGCCAGCAGCTTAGTCGCCGGGAGCCAAGAGACCCAGTACTTC. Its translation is CASSLVAGSQETQYF.

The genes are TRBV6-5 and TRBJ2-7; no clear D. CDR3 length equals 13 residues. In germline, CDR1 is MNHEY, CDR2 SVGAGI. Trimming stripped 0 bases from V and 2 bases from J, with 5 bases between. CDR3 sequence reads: CASSYSRTYEQYF. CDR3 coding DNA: TGTGCCAGCAGTTACTCGAGAACCTACGAGCAGTACTTC.

CDR3 residues: CASSLSEGATPHEQYF. As DNA, the CDR3 is TGTGCCAGCAGCTTATCAGAGGGGGCGACTCCCCACGAGCAGTACTTC. This chain connects TRBV13 to TRBJ2-7, with 7 bases matching TRBD1. This CDR3 region has 16 residues. Germline CDR1 PRHDT, CDR2 FYEKMQ (reference sequence). V lost 2 bases to trimming and J lost 5 bases; unmatched junction nucleotides: 12.

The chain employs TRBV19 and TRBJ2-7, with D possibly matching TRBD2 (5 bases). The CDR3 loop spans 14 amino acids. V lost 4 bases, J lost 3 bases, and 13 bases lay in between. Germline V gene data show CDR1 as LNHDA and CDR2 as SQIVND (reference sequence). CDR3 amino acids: CASSTSGNYYEQYF. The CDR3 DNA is TGTGCCAGTAGTACATCCGGGAATTACTACGAGCAGTACTTC.

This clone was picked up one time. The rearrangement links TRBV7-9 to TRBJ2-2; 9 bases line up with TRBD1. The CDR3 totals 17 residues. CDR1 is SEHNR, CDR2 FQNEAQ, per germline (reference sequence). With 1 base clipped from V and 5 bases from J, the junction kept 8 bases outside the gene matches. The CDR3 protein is CASSLEVWGTGTGELFF. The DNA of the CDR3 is TGTGCCAGCAGCTTAGAAGTTTGGGGGACAGGGACCGGGGAGCTGTTTTTT.

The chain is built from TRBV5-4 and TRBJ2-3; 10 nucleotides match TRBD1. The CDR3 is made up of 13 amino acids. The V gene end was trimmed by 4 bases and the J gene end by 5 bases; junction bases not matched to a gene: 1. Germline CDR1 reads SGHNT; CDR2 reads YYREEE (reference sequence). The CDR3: CASSRDRGDTQYF. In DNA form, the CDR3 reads TGTGCCAGCAGCCGGGACAGGGGAGATACGCAGTATTTT. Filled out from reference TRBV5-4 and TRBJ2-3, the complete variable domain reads ETGVTQSPTHLIKTRGQQVTLRCSSQSGHNTVSWYQQALGQGPQFIFQYYREEENGRGNFPPRFSGLQFPNYSSELNVNALELDDSALYLCASSRDRGDTQYFGPGTRLTVL.

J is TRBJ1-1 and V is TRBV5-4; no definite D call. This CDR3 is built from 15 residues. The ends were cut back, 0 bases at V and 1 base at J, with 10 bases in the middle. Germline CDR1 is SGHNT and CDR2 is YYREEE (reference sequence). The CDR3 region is CASSLAEAGNTEAFF. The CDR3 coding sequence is TGTGCCAGCAGCTTGGCCGAGGCGGGGAACACTGAAGCTTTCTTT. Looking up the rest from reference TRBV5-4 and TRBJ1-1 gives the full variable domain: ETGVTQSPTHLIKTRGQQVTLRCSSQSGHNTVSWYQQALGQGPQFIFQYYREEENGRGNFPPRFSGLQFPNYSSELNVNALELDDSALYLCASSLAEAGNTEAFFGQGTRLTVV.

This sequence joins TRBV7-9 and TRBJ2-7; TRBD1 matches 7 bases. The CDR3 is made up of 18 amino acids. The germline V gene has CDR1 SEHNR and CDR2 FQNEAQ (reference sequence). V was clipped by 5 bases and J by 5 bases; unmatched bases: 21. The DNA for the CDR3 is TGTGCCAGCAGCGATAGTACGGGACAGCGAGAACCTATCCACGAGCAGTACTTC. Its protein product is CASSDSTGQREPIHEQYF.